This T cell receptor (beta chain) is from a study of blood T cell repertoires in COVID-19. At the level of the study: Samples came from the United States, Italy and Spain, spanning acute and convalescent COVID-19.

The repertoire was sequenced with immunoSEQ multiplex PCR; TCRdb's copy has only in-frame clones and lacks some. The sample yields 130,000 to 150,000 clones, about four fifths seen once. The clonotype was recovered from a human donor with acute or convalescent COVID-19. The donor label of this sample is uncertain. The specimen was peripheral blood.

The CDR3 protein is CASSLGASGGLRETQYF. The CDR3 DNA follows: TGCGCCAGCAGCTTAGGGGCCTCAGGGGGTTTACGAGAGACCCAGTACTTC. J is TRBJ2-5 and V is TRBV5-1, with 7 positions matching TRBD1. Trimming at V came to 2 bases and at J to 4 bases, leaving 14 bases not matched to a gene. The CDR3 sequence is 17 residues long. Per the germline V gene, CDR1 is SGHRS and CDR2 is YFSETQ.